This T cell receptor (beta chain) was documented in a study of CD8+CD57+ T cells in acquired aplastic anemia. As for the study in general: An average of around 3.5 ug of DNA was obtained from sorted CD4+ and CD8+ cells. General study points: Patients and controls were found to share more than 25 CD8+ CDR3 sequences.

Patients included in sequencing had previously demonstrated CD8+CD57+ cell expansion by flow cytometry. By the time of blood sampling, patients had still received no therapy. V lost 3 bases and J 5 bases, leaving 10 bases between the germline ends. Germline CDR1 reads LNHNV; CDR2 reads YYDKDF (reference sequence). The CDR3 is 13 amino acids. This clonotype was detected only a few times. The antigen is unknown. Genomic DNA constituted the template upon which TCR beta VDJ and CDR3 profiling was performed. TCRdb analysed the reads with MiXCR anew, one entry per CDR3 protein. The sample has fewer than 250,000 distinct CDR3 sequences; about half are singletons.

Source material: sorted CD4+, CD8+, or CD8+CD57+ T cells (not recorded which) from PBMCs. The TCR comes from a human donor with aplastic anemia. The chain recombines TRBV15 with TRBJ1-1; perhaps TRBD1 as D (6 bases). The CDR3 DNA reads as TGTGCCACCAGCAGCAAAGGGGGAACTGAAGCTTTCTTT. This sequence encodes CATSSKGGTEAFF.